The present T cell receptor beta chain was sequenced within a study of shared clonotypes between healthy human individuals. Whole-study findings and limits: Among donors, the sharing of clonotypes was expected to be influenced by sequencing depth. Generation probabilities of non-shared clonotypes were lower (relative to those shared by all four donors).

Authors' processing steps: Junction-only sequences without quality scores were provided by ImmunoSEQ, so filtering was different. TCRdb keeps only in-frame clones here, not all; method: immunoSEQ multiplex PCR. D and trimming come from the DNA, and the V and J calls and clone size come from that table. Of 800,000 to 1,200,000 clones detected, approximately 80% appear once; the ten largest clones hold 0.4% to 0.55%. It was into CD45RA+ naive and CD45RA-negative memory subsets that the CD4+ cells were split. Details on this clone: No antigen is known for it.

The CDR3 is 15 amino acids. Germline V lookup: CDR1 MDHEN, CDR2 SYDVKM. The trim removed 1 base at V and 3 bases at J, leaving 6 bases unmatched. The J gene is TRBJ2-7, the V gene TRBV28, with TRBD1 identical over 7 bases. The sequence was collected from a man aged 18-30 years in good health. Some clones in this sample may be carry-over from other donors' samples. The specimen sequenced was memory CD4+ T cells from PBMCs. Subset defined: CD45RA-negative fraction. The CDR3 sequence: CASSLLTGRFYEQYF. CDR3 sequence (DNA): TGTGCCAGCAGTTTATTGACAGGGCGGTTCTACGAGCAGTACTTC.